This T cell receptor beta chain comes out of a study of blood T cell repertoires in COVID-19. Clones were sequenced by immunoSEQ multiplex PCR, and TCRdb holds only the in-frame ones, with some missing. The data show about 210,000 clones, roughly four fifths seen once. Germline CDR1 and CDR2: GTSNPN and SVGIG (reference sequence). CDR3 length: 13 residues. Trimming took 8 bases from V and 7 from J; bases not matched to a gene: 5. This clone was recorded many times. V gene TRBV30 combines with J gene TRBJ1-6; 10 bases fit TRBD1. Source material: peripheral blood. The source of this sequence is a woman in her thirties or forties with acute or convalescent COVID-19. The chain's CDR3 is CAGDRGVNSPLHF. CDR3 bases: TGTGCCGGGGACAGGGGCGTAAATTCACCCCTCCACTTT.